This TCR beta chain was captured by sequencing in a study of blood T cell repertoires in COVID-19 (dated by TCRdb to about 2020). Concerning the study at large: Samples covering the acute and convalescent phases of COVID-19 were provided by collaborators in the United States, Italy and Spain. The material from the prospective study consisted of cDNA or gDNA derived from T cells, B-cell-depleted T cells, or PBMCs. Subjects who had been exposed to COVID-19, were actively infected with it, or had recovered from it provided the deeply sampled blood TCRbeta repertoires that made up the dataset. A freely available public database, intended as a resource for researchers studying the immune response to SARS-CoV-2, is where the repertoires were released. Samples were obtained from the ongoing ImmuneRACE study (first 160 participants) and from about 1,300 subjects provided by 6 global collaborators. A de-identified subject ID, COVID-19 status, age in years and sex were almost always included in the sample metadata. Where available, HLA class I and class II types were taken from metadata supplied by the sample provider and were not determined by assay-based typing.

One collaborating source in Seattle enrolled patients while the patients were actively infected and followed the patients over time throughout the course of disease. Each collaborating institution followed its own protocols to collect whole blood in K2EDTA tubes. For TCRbeta analysis, collaborators shipped samples in one of three forms: frozen whole blood, isolated PBMCs, or DNA extracted from either of those sample types. About this clone itself: This clone's antigen is unknown. The input lacks base qualities; no much larger clone sits a single base away.

Summary of the overall study and its limitations: Clinical and demographic metadata were provided uncurated, with the amount varying by source and participant.

Including cysteine and phenylalanine, the CDR3 has 16 amino acids. Only the CDR3 DNA stays, 48 bases, in frame from base 1. CDR1 and CDR2 are drawn from the germline V gene: SGDLS, YYNGEE. For this chain, trimming is 3 bases at the V end and 2 bases at the J end, and the number of junction bases without a gene match is 7. The immunoSEQ Assay, a bias-controlled multiplex PCR, was used to amplify TCRbeta CDR3 regions from genomic DNA. In the authors' own workflow: Within the assay, amplification of reference gene primers was used to estimate how many nucleated cells each sample contained. To quantify the absolute abundance of each unique TCRbeta CDR3 rearrangement, sequence reads were collapsed and filtered. For each sample, productive Simpson clonality was calculated as the square root of Simpson's diversity index across productive rearrangements. TCRdb obtained this table from immuneACCESS and retained in-frame rearrangements with V and J assigned. These tables miss some clones; where compared with another copy, unresolved V genes account for less than half of the shortfall, and the remainder is unexplained. The V and J calls and clone size are taken from that table; D and trimming were inferred from the DNA. The table for this sample lists approximately 300,000 clones; 90% of them were counted only once. Of the sample, roughly 7.3% is held by the ten largest clones.

The chain is encoded by TRBV9 joined to TRBJ2-3; a stretch of 9 junction bases matches TRBD2. Sequencing input: peripheral blood. This TCR was sampled from a woman aged 30 to 39 with COVID-19, enrolled during active disease. This receptor has the CDR3 CASSASSGTVTDTQYF. The DNA reads as follows: TGTGCCAGCAGCGCCTCTAGCGGGACGGTCACAGATACGCAGTATTTT.